This T cell receptor beta chain emerged from a study of T cell clonality in common variable immunodeficiency. Points from the study as a whole: T cell subpopulation sequencing would be needed to explain CVID clonality.

Both groups were predominantly of Caucasian heritage. Each donor provided roughly 4.5 to 8 ml of heparinized whole blood. There are many counts of this clone. Its antigen is not known. The read is 3 residues too short to cover the CDR3 end, so that end is filled in from the germline J gene. TCRdb's table, derived via immunoSEQ multiplex PCR, lists solely in-frame clones and lacks some. This record lists more than 30,000 clones, none seen once only, and the top ten clones contain 0.95%. The CDR3 runs to 15 residues. Germline CDR1 and CDR2: SEHNR and FQNEAQ (reference sequence). With V trimmed by 4 bases and J by 9 bases, 5 bases remained unmatched.

The TCR was taken from a person aged 18 to 70 in good health. The specimen was peripheral blood mononuclear cells. V usage is TRBV7-9 and J usage is TRBJ2-1, with TRBD2 matching 14 bases. CDR3 DNA (partial): TGTGCCAGCAGCTCGACTAGCGGGAGGGTTGGTGAG. Encoded protein: CASSSTSGRVGE. The entire CDR3 protein is CASSSTSGRVGEQFF. The full variable domain, with the rest looked up from reference TRBV7-9 and TRBJ2-1, is DTGVSQNPRHKITKRGQNVTFRCDPISEHNRLYWYRQTLGQGPEFLTYFQNEAQLEKSRLLSDRFSAERPKGSFSTLEIQRTEQGDSAMYLCASSSTSGRVGEQFFGPGTRLTVL.